This is a list of T cell receptor beta chains from one sample in a study of blood T cell repertoires in COVID-19. Assay used: immunoSEQ multiplex PCR; TCRdb lists only in-frame clones, some missing. Here the sample spans 97,000 or so clones, roughly four fifths being singletons. Sequenced material: peripheral blood. These TCRs come from a man between 60 and 75 years old with acute or convalescent COVID-19. Each CDR3 is given without its conserved first and last residue. Each record gives: clone size, V gene, CDR3 length, J gene, CDR3 protein. Clone size is given for some rows only: seen once, a few or many times, or a class if the clone is expanded.

NA	TRBV14	10	TRBJ2-7	ASSPHNYEQY
NA	TRBV7-3	13	TRBJ2-3	ASSFGGSFTDTQY
NA	TRBV10-3	13	TRBJ2-1	AISESSGTYNEQF
NA	TRBV11-3	11	TRBJ2-5	ASSFAGGETQY
once	TRBV5-1	13	TRBJ1-1	ASSSAGTAYTEAF
once	TRBV6-5	13	TRBJ1-6	ASSRRDRNNSPLH
NA	TRBV3-1/TRBV3-2	11	TRBJ1-1	ASSHQGQAEAF
NA	TRBV2	11	TRBJ1-2	ASKWTGDYGYT
NA	TRBV5-6	11	TRBJ2-7	ASELRGINEQY
NA	TRBV7-8	11	TRBJ1-1	ASSLVSSTEAF
few	TRBV4-1	17	TRBJ2-1	ASSQEERQGYKPYNEQF
NA	TRBV27	15	TRBJ1-4	ASSLNPTGGSNEKLF
NA	TRBV4-2	14	TRBJ1-2	ASSQDLVWQAGGYT
NA	TRBV5-1	14	TRBJ1-1	ASSPQREGANTEAF
NA	TRBV19	12	TRBJ2-1	ASSILAANNEQF
NA	TRBV30	12	TRBJ1-1	AWKQRRVNTEAF
NA	TRBV11-3	11	TRBJ1-1	ASSSSGVTEAF
NA	TRBV5-4	9	TRBJ1-1	ASSSPLEAF
once	TRBV27	11	TRBJ1-2	ASSPTGNYGYT
NA	TRBV6-5	12	TRBJ1-5	ASSMGTGNQPQH
NA	TRBV7-6	13	TRBJ1-4	ASSLAQAANEKLF
NA	TRBV9	13	TRBJ2-5	ASSVAPGVEETQY
few	TRBV12-3/TRBV12-4	11	TRBJ2-7	ASSSGTSREQY
NA	TRBV7-9	17	TRBJ1-2	ASSSFRRAGGEGGYGYT
NA	TRBV11-3	12	TRBJ2-5	ASSLDRVPETQY
once	TRBV7-9	12	TRBJ1-5	ASSPGGSNQPQH
NA	TRBV29-1	13	TRBJ1-1	SVSAGAPLNTEAF
NA	TRBV7-2	13	TRBJ1-2	ASSFPTGTNYGYT
NA	TRBV4-2	12	TRBJ1-2	ASSQGQGTYGYT
NA	TRBV2	14	TRBJ2-3	ASSEGGGRETDTQY
once	TRBV5-4	14	TRBJ2-3	ASSPRLAGVTDTQY
once	TRBV5-1	14	TRBJ1-1	ASSPGTGRADTEAF
NA	TRBV7-2	12	TRBJ1-5	ASRGGASNQPQH
NA	TRBV5-8	15	TRBJ2-6	ASSLRTGRRGANVLT
NA	TRBV27	11	TRBJ1-2	ASSRDRDYGYT
NA	TRBV3-1/TRBV3-2	13	TRBJ1-5	ASSQDVRANQPQH
NA	TRBV9	14	TRBJ2-3	ASSPVLAGSTDTQY
once	TRBV5-1	12	TRBJ2-1	ASSIDGEGHEQF
NA	TRBV12-3/TRBV12-4	11	TRBJ2-2	AIAGQHVGELF
once	TRBV29-1	14	TRBJ2-2	SVVSGDRGHIGELF
few	TRBV29-1	12	TRBJ2-7	SVDRTGALDEQY
few	TRBV5-1	11	TRBJ1-2	ASSQGGAVGYT
NA	TRBV27	19	TRBJ1-6	ASSSFLPGQSSSSYNSPLH
NA	TRBV19	15	TRBJ1-1	ASSGSGQVLRNTEAF
few	TRBV19	12	TRBJ1-5	ASRRQNSNQPQH
NA	TRBV10-2	14	TRBJ2-3	ASLREREVGTDTQY
NA	TRBV9	15	TRBJ2-1	ASSVANQGPNYNEQF
NA	TRBV29-1	12	TRBJ2-2	SVIKGEGTGELF
NA	TRBV12-3/TRBV12-4	10	TRBJ2-5	ASRWAQETQY
few	TRBV11-3	13	TRBJ1-1	ASSRPGQSNTEAF
NA	TRBV11-3	13	TRBJ2-2	ASSLDPVAVGELF
NA	TRBV6-5	11	TRBJ1-5	ASSGGSNQPQH
NA	TRBV19	12	TRBJ2-2	ASNTPQGGGELF